This TCR beta chain was captured by sequencing in a study of T cell responses to AZD1222 COVID-19 vaccine. Method: immunoSEQ multiplex PCR; TCRdb's copy keeps in-frame clones and lacks some. The sample carries some 150,000 clones, around 92% recorded once. The receptor was isolated from an adult who received the AZD1222 COVID-19 vaccine. Sequenced here: peripheral blood, sampled 28 days after the second AZD1222 dose.

CDR3 coding DNA: TGCAGCGTTGAAGATCAGGGGACTAGCGGGGATACGCAGTATTTT. Translated, it gives CSVEDQGTSGDTQYF. V gene TRBV29-1 combines with J gene TRBJ2-3, with 12 bases that match TRBD2. Trimming cost V 0 bases and J 6 bases; bases outside gene matches: 4. The CDR3 loop spans 15 amino acids. CDR1 and CDR2 (germline): SQVTM, ANQGSEA.